This is a list of T cell receptor beta chains from one sample in a study of control samples from healthy donors and cancer patients. Some clones are missing from TCRdb's copy, which holds only in-frame ones; the method was immunoSEQ multiplex PCR. The table includes roughly 100,000 clones, 83% detected once. Sequencing was carried out using blood. The receptors were sampled from a woman aged 45 to 65 in good health. CDR3s include the opening cysteine and the closing phenylalanine or tryptophan. A D gene is named only where the DNA matches it firmly. Clone size is stated in some rows and not others, as once, few, many or a class when expanded.

V	D	J	size	DNA	CDR3
TRBV6-2/TRBV6-3	NA	TRBJ2-7	NA	TGTGCCAGCAGCCCGGACGGATTCAACTACGAGCAGTACTTC	CASSPDGFNYEQYF
TRBV5-6	NA	TRBJ1-1	few	TGTGCCAGCAGCTTGGCCCCGTGGCACACTGAAGCTTTCTTT	CASSLAPWHTEAFF
TRBV7-6	NA	TRBJ2-1	NA	TGTGCCAGCAGCTCAAACCCCCCAAGGTTCTCCAACAATGAGCAGTTCTTC	CASSSNPPRFSNNEQFF
TRBV3-1/TRBV3-2	NA	TRBJ1-6	NA	TGTGCCAGCAGACAGGACTTAGGGAATTCACCCCTCCACTTT	CASRQDLGNSPLHF
TRBV27	NA	TRBJ1-4	NA	TGTGCCAGCAGGGGGACTATTGGAGAAAAACTGTTTTTT	CASRGTIGEKLFF
TRBV6-2/TRBV6-3	NA	TRBJ1-6	NA	TGTGCCAGCAGTGGGGGGGGTCATTCACCCCTCCACTTT	CASSGGGHSPLHF
TRBV7-7	TRBD2	TRBJ2-1	NA	TGTGCTAGCAGCTCCATAGCGGGGGGCTACAATGAGCAGTTCTTC	CASSSIAGGYNEQFF
TRBV19	TRBD1	TRBJ1-5	NA	TGTGCCAGTAGTATAGATGGGACAGGGGGCAATCAGCCCCAGCATTTT	CASSIDGTGGNQPQHF
TRBV7-2	NA	TRBJ2-3	NA	TGTGCCAGCAGCTTAGGTGTGGGAGTGGCCACAGATACGCAGTATTTT	CASSLGVGVATDTQYF
TRBV7-8	NA	TRBJ2-5	NA	TGTGCCAGCAGCTCCCAGGGCGGGAAAGAGACCCAGTACTTC	CASSSQGGKETQYF
TRBV10-3	NA	TRBJ2-3	NA	TGTGCCACCTGGCAGCGGAATTCTAGCACAGATACGCAGTATTTT	CATWQRNSSTDTQYF
TRBV4-1	NA	TRBJ1-5	few	TGCGCCAGCAGCCAAGAGTTTAATCAGCCCCAGCATTTT	CASSQEFNQPQHF
TRBV6-2/TRBV6-3	NA	TRBJ2-1	NA	TGTGCCAGCAGTTACTACGGGGGGCACAATGAGCAGTTCTTC	CASSYYGGHNEQFF
TRBV4-1	TRBD1	TRBJ1-5	NA	TGCGCCAGCAGCCAAGGGACCACCGGGACAGGGAGTCAGCCCCAGCATTTT	CASSQGTTGTGSQPQHF
TRBV30	TRBD1	TRBJ2-7	NA	TGTGCCTGGAGGGGACAGGGGGCCAAGCAGTACTTC	CAWRGQGAKQYF
TRBV2	NA	TRBJ2-3	NA	TGTGCCAGCAGGTACGGCACAGATACGCAGTATTTT	CASRYGTDTQYF
TRBV11-1	NA	TRBJ2-1	NA	TGTGCCAGCGAGGGATCCTACAATGAGCAGTTCTTC	CASEGSYNEQFF